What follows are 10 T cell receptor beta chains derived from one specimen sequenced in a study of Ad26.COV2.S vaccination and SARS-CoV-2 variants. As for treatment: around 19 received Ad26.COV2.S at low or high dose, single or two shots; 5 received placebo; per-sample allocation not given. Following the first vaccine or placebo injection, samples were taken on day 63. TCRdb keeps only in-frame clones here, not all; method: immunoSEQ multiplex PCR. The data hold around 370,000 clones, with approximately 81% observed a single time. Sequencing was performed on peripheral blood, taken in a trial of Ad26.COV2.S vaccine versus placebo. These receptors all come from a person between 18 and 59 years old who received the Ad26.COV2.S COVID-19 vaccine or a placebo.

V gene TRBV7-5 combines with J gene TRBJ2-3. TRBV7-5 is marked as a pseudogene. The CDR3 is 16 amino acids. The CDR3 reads CVRSLVLPAFTDTQYF. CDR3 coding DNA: TGTGTCAGAAGCTTAGTTCTGCCAGCTTTCACAGATACGCAGTATTTT.

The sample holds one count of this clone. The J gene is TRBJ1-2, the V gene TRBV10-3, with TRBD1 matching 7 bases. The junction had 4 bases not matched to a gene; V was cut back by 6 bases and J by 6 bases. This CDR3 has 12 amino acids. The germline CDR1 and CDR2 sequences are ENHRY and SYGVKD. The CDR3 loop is CAIRTGTDGYTF. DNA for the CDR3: TGTGCCATCAGGACAGGGACTGATGGCTACACCTTC.

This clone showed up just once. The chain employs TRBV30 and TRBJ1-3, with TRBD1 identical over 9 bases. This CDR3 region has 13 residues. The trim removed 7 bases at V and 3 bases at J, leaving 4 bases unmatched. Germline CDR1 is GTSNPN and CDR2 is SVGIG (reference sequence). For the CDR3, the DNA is TGTGCCTCCGGGACAGGGTTTGGAAACACCATATATTTT. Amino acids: CASGTGFGNTIYF.

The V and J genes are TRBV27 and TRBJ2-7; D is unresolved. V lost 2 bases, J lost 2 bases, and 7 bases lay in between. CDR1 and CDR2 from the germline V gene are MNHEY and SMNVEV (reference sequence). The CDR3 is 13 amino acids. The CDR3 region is CASSLAGTYEQYF. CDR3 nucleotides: TGTGCCAGCAGTTTAGCTGGTACCTACGAGCAGTACTTC.

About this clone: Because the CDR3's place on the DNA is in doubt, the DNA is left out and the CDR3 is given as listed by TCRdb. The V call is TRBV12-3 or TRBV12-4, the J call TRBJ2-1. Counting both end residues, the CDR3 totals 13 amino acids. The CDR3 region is CASSFGPGYEQFF.

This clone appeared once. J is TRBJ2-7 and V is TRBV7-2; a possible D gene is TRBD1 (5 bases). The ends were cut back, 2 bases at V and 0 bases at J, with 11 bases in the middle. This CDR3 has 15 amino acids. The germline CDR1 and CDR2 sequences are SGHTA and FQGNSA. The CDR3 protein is CASSLLGASSYEQYF. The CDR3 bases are TGTGCCAGCAGCTTATTAGGGGCAAGCTCCTACGAGCAGTACTTC.

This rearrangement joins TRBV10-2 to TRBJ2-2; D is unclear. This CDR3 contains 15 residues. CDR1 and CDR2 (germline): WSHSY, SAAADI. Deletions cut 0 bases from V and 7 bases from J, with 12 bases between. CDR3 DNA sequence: TGCGCCAGCAGTGAGTCTCGTAGTAGAATCGGGGAGCTGTTTTTT. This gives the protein CASSESRSRIGELFF.

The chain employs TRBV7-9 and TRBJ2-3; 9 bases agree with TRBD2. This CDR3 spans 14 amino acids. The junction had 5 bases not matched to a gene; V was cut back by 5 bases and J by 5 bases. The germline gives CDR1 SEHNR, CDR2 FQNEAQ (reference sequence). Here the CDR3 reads CASSRLAGIDTQYF. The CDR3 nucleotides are TGTGCCAGCAGCCGGCTAGCGGGAATAGATACGCAGTATTTT.

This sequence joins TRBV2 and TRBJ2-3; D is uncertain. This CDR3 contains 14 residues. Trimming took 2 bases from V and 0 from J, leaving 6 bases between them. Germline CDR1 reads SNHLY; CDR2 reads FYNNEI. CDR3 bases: TGTGCCAGCAGTGAACTGCTGAGCACAGATACGCAGTATTTT. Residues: CASSELLSTDTQYF.

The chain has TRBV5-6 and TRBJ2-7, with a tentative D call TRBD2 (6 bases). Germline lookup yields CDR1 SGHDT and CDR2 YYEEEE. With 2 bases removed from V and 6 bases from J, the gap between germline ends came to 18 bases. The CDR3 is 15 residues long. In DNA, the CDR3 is TGTGCCAGCAGCTTCGGGGGTCAGCCCAAGCGCGAGCAGTACTTC. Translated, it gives CASSFGGQPKREQYF.